This entry describes one T cell receptor (beta chain). This clone was observed a few times. Which antigen it targets is not known. Per-nucleotide qualities are absent, and no much larger clonotype sits a single base away. The data were obtained in a study of blood T cell repertoires in COVID-19 (dated by TCRdb to the early 2020s). A note on the overall study: The collaborator samples originated in the United States, Italy and Spain and spanned the acute and convalescent phases of COVID-19. The material from the prospective study consisted of cDNA or gDNA derived from T cells, B-cell-depleted T cells, or PBMCs. Subjects who had been exposed to COVID-19, were actively infected with it, or had recovered from it provided the deeply sampled blood TCRbeta repertoires that made up the dataset. The repertoires were made available in a free public database intended to serve as a resource for research on the immune response to SARS-CoV-2. Samples were obtained from the ongoing ImmuneRACE study (first 160 participants) and from 1,200 or so subjects provided by 6 global collaborators. Nearly every sample came with metadata listing a de-identified subject ID, COVID-19 status, age in years and sex. Where HLA class I and class II types were available, the types were taken from metadata supplied by the sample provider, not from assay-based typing. Paper-wide results and their limitations: The amount of clinical and demographic metadata varied by source and participant and was provided uncurated.

TCRbeta CDR3 regions were amplified from genomic DNA by means of the immunoSEQ Assay, a bias-controlled multiplex PCR. The authors processed their data as follows. The number of nucleated cells in each sample was estimated by amplification of reference gene primers within the assay. Sequence reads were collapsed and filtered to measure the absolute abundance of every unique TCRbeta CDR3 rearrangement. For each sample, productive Simpson clonality was calculated by taking the square root of Simpson's diversity index across productive rearrangements. The source is immuneACCESS, and TCRdb retained only in-frame sequences with V and J called. Part of the clones is not carried over; for the studies checked, unresolved V genes explain less than half of this, and the remainder is unexplained. From that table come the V and J calls and clone size; the DNA was used to work out D and trimming. The sample profile shows fewer than 450,000 clones; 70% to 90% of them were found once. The top ten clonotypes cover roughly 12% of the sample.

One collaborating source in Seattle enrolled patients while the patients were actively infected and followed the patients over time throughout the course of disease. Each collaborating institution followed its own protocols to collect whole blood in K2EDTA tubes. For TCRbeta analysis, collaborators shipped samples as frozen whole blood, isolated PBMCs, or DNA extracted from either of those sample types. The CDR3 holds 14 amino acids from the cysteine to the phenylalanine. The only DNA kept is the CDR3, 42 bases in frame from the first base. CDR1 ENHRY and CDR2 SYGVKD are derived from the germline V gene. The germline V and J ends show losses of 3 bases and 0 bases respectively, and no gene match explains 1 base of the junction.

The receptor was isolated from a woman aged 50 to 60 with COVID-19, enrolled during active disease. The sample comprised peripheral blood. The V and J segments used are TRBV10-3 and TRBJ1-2, and TRBD1 aligns with 7 junction nucleotides. The CDR3 reads as follows: CAISEDRANYGYTF. The nucleotides read TGTGCCATCAGTGAAGACAGGGCTAACTATGGCTACACCTTC.